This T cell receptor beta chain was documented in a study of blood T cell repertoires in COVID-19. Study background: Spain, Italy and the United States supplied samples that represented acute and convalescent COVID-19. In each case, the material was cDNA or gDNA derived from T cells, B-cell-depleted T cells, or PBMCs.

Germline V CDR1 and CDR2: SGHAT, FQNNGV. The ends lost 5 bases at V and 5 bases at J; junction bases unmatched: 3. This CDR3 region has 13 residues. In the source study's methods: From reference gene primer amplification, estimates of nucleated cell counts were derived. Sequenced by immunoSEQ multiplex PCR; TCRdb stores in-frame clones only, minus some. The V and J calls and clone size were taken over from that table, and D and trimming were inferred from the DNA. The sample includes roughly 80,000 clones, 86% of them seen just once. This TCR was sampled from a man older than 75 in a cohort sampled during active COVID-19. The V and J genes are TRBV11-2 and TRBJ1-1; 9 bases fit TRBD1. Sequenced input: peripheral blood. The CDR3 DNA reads TGTGCCAGCAGCCGGGACAGGGTTACTGAAGCTTTCTTT. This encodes CASSRDRVTEAFF.